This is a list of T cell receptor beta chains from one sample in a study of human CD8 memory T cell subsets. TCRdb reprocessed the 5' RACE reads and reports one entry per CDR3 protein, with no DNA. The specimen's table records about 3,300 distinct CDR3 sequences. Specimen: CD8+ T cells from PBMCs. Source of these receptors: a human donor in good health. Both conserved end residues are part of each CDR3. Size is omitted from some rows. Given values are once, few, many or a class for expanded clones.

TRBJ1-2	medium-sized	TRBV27	CASRAGGHGYTF
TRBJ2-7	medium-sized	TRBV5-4	CASSLEGTGVGEQYF
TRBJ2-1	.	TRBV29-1	CSVEDRDNPSGEQFF
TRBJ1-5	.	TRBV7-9	CASSLGQGNQPQHF
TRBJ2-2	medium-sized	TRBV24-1	CATSLADPGELFF
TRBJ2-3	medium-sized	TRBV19	CASSMVRGDTQYF
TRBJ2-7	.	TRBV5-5	CASSLGLGVDEQYF
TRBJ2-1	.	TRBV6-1	CASRLSNEQFF
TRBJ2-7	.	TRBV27	CASSLAGGRGYEQYF
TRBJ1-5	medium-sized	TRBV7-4	CASSLKGFQPQHF
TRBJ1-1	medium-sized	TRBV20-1	CSARDWGGRGTEAFF
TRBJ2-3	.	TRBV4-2	CASSQDRGGTDTQYF
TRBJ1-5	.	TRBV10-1	CASRAHGGVTGNQPQHF
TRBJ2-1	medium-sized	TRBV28	CASSPLRYLNNEQFF
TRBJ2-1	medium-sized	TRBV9	CASSVWDTPQNEQFF
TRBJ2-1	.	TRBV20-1	CSARGDWQAYNEQFF
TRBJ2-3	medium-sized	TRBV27	CASSSPTSGHTDTQYF
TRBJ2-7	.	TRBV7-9	CASRYTGSPTYEQYF
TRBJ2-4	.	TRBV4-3	CASSQDPDSTCLAWAKNIQYF
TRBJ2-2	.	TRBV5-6	CASSFVGNTGELFF
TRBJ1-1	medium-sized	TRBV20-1	CSAIPPENTEAFF
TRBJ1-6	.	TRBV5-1	CASSYSDRGGSPLHF
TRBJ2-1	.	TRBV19	CASSIHRSNEQFF
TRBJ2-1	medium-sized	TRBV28	CASSTYRLPHTQRREQFF
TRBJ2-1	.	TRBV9	CASSAPRFNEQFF
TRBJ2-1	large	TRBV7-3	CASSLAGGHRNEQFF
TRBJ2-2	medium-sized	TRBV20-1	CSARVQGFEAGELFF
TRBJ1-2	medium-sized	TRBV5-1	CASSPNPRDGYTF
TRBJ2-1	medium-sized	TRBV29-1	CSVEELSPSYNEQFF
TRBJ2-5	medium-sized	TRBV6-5	CASARRDTLGETQYF
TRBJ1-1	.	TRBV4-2	CASSQGQGSTTEAFF
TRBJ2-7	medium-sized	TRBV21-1	CASSINSGRDYEQYF
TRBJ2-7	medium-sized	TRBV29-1	CSVEKGNSYEQYF
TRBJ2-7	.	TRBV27	CASSPLRDRGSYEQYF
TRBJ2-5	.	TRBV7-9	CASSLASGRGETQYF
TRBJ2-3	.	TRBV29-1	CSVDSWGSTDTQYF
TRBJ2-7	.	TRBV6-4	CASSDSGKDPYEQYF
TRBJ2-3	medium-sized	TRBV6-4	CASSEPGVDTQYF
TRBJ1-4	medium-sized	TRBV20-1	CSARAPPGQENEKLFF
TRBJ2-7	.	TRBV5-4	CASTISTGGTGEQYF
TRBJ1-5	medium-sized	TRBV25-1	CASSEGTAQPQHF
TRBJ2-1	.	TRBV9	CASSARTSGGAYNEQFF